This TCR beta chain comes out of a study of blood T cell repertoires in COVID-19. Overall study context: Both acute and convalescent COVID-19 samples were obtained from the United States, Italy and Spain. PBMCs, B-cell-depleted T cells, or T cells were the source of the cDNA or gDNA that made up the material.

Generated by immunoSEQ multiplex PCR, the TCRdb table keeps only in-frame clones and is missing some. The sample has more than 250,000 clones, 65% to 90% seen once. The CDR3 has 17 amino acids. CDR1 is SGHTA and CDR2 is FQGTGA in the germline V gene. Unmatched junction bases numbered 10, after V lost 4 bases and J lost 1 base. What was sequenced was peripheral blood. The rearrangement uses TRBV7-3 and TRBJ2-3; 8 nucleotides align to TRBD2. This TCR was recovered from a man between 45 and 60 years old with active or convalescent COVID-19. CDR3 in DNA: TGTGCCAGCAGCTCCTCCTCCAGCGGGAGAGGCACAGATACGCAGTATTTT. Its protein product is CASSSSSSGRGTDTQYF.